Following are 28 T cell receptor beta chains from one sample sequenced in a study of blood T cell repertoires in COVID-19. Assay used: immunoSEQ multiplex PCR; TCRdb lists only in-frame clones, some missing. The table lists 150,000 to 200,000 clones, about 85% of them singletons. Sequencing input: PBMCs or T cells enriched from blood (not recorded which). These receptor sequences come from a woman in her 30s who had recovered from COVID-19.

This rearrangement joins TRBV6-2 or TRBV6-3 to TRBJ1-5; tentative D call: TRBD1 (6 bases). The germline gives CDR1 MNHEY, CDR2 SVGEGT. The length of the CDR3 is 16 residues. V was pared by 0 bases and J by 3 bases, with 12 bases between. CDR3 nucleotides: TGTGCCAGCAGTTACTCGTACAGGGCGGACAATCAGCCCCAGCATTTT. The encoded protein is CASSYSYRADNQPQHF.

CDR3 loop: CASSQDPVGGTQETQYF. The CDR3 bases are TGTGCCAGCAGCCAAGACCCGGTGGGCGGGACTCAAGAGACCCAGTACTTC. This rearrangement joins TRBV3-1 (or the pseudogene TRBV3-2) to TRBJ2-5; D perhaps matches TRBD2 (6 bases). Germline V gene sequence: CDR1 LGHDT, CDR2 YNNKEL (reference sequence). The V end lost 0 bases, the J end lost 2 bases, and 16 bases lay between the germline ends. This CDR3 has 17 residues.

J is TRBJ2-7 and V is TRBV5-4, with TRBD2 matching 11 bases. With 1 base clipped from V and 10 bases from J, the junction kept 7 bases outside the gene matches. Germline CDR1 and CDR2: SGHNT and YYREEE (reference sequence). The CDR3 runs to 14 residues. Written as DNA, the CDR3 is TGTGCCAGCAGCTTGAAGATTAGCGGGGGGGCCCAGTACTTC. This encodes CASSLKISGGAQYF.

The CDR3 bases are TGTGCCATCAGTGTTGGGGGGGCAGGCAATGAGCAGTTCTTC. Protein sequence: CAISVGGAGNEQFF. The rearrangement links TRBV10-3 to TRBJ2-1, with D possibly being TRBD2 (7 bases). The CDR3 contains 14 residues. Germline CDR1 reads ENHRY; CDR2 reads SYGVKD. The V end lost 4 bases, the J end lost 6 bases, and 13 bases lay between the germline ends.

The chain joins TRBV5-6 to TRBJ2-7; 9 bases match TRBD2. This CDR3 is 14 amino acids long. V shed 4 bases and J 4 bases; nucleotides not matched to a gene: 6. In germline, CDR1 is SGHDT, CDR2 YYEEEE. The CDR3 protein is CASSPPGLAYEQYF. In DNA form, the CDR3 reads TGTGCCAGCAGCCCACCGGGACTAGCTTACGAGCAGTACTTC.

J is TRBJ1-4 and V is TRBV4-3, with D possibly TRBD1 on 6 matching bases. V lost 1 base and J lost 1, with 7 bases in between. The CDR3 is made up of 15 amino acids. Germline CDR1 reads LGHNA; CDR2 reads YSLEER. CDR3 nucleotide sequence: TGCGCCAGCAGCCAAGTACAGGGAACTAATGAAAAACTGTTTTTT. Its translation is CASSQVQGTNEKLFF.

CDR3 bases: TGTGCCAGTAGTATGACTAGCGGGAGAGGCGAGCAGTACTTC. Translating it yields CASSMTSGRGEQYF. The V call is TRBV19, the J call TRBJ2-7; TRBD2 matches at 12 bases. The CDR3 covers 14 residues. With V trimmed by 3 bases and J by 6 bases, 3 bases remained unmatched. Germline-derived CDR1 and CDR2 are LNHDA and SQIVND (reference sequence).

The chain combines TRBV13 with TRBJ2-1, with a tentative D call TRBD2 (5 bases). CDR1 and CDR2 from the germline V gene are PRHDT and FYEKMQ (reference sequence). This CDR3 contains 16 residues. V was clipped by 5 bases and J by 0 bases, with 14 bases between them. CDR3 sequence (DNA): TGTGCCAGCAGCCCCGCCAGGCGGGCCTCCTACAATGAGCAGTTCTTC. Translated, it gives CASSPARRASYNEQFF.

The V and J genes are TRBV27 and TRBJ1-1; 8 bases align to TRBD1. The CDR3 runs to 13 residues. V trimming: 4 bases; J trimming: 8 bases; junction bases outside the gene matches: 6. Germline values: CDR1 MNHEY, CDR2 SMNVEV (reference sequence). CDR3 in DNA: TGTGCCAGCAGTTCGACAGGGGTGGGCGAAGCTTTCTTT. The encoded protein is CASSSTGVGEAFF.

This rearrangement joins TRBV4-2 to TRBJ2-1; 12 positions match TRBD2. The germline V gene encodes CDR1 LGHNA and CDR2 YNFKEQ. V lost 4 bases, J lost 6 bases, and 4 bases stayed unmatched. The CDR3 is made up of 15 amino acids. In nucleotides, the CDR3 is TGTGCCAGCAGCCCACTAGCGGGGGGCTCCAATGAGCAGTTCTTC. Protein product: CASSPLAGGSNEQFF.

This clone was seen only a few times. The V call is TRBV30, the J call TRBJ2-5; perhaps TRBD2 as D (5 bases). CDR3 length: 14 amino acids. Germline CDR1 GTSNPN, CDR2 SVGIG (reference sequence). The V end was cut by 0 bases, the J end by 1 base, with 9 bases between. This chain's CDR3 is CAWSVRGLQETQYF. The CDR3 DNA follows: TGTGCCTGGAGTGTACGTGGACTCCAAGAGACCCAGTACTTC.

V usage is TRBV6-5 and J usage is TRBJ1-1; D remains unclear. This CDR3 comprises 14 residues. Germline CDR1 reads MNHEY; CDR2 reads SVGAGI. With 0 bases removed from V and 6 bases from J, the gap between germline ends came to 11 bases. The CDR3 spells CASSYSSGSAEAFF. The CDR3 coding sequence is TGTGCCAGCAGTTACTCGTCGGGTAGCGCTGAAGCTTTCTTT.

V gene TRBV5-1 combines with J gene TRBJ2-7, with D unresolved. In germline, CDR1 is SGHRS, CDR2 YFSETQ. The V end was cut by 1 base, the J end by 0 bases, with 8 bases between. CDR3 length equals 14 residues. CDR3 amino acids: CASSLTYGSYEQYF. The DNA for the CDR3 is TGCGCCAGCAGCTTGACGTACGGCTCCTACGAGCAGTACTTC.

This chain joins TRBV19 and TRBJ1-3, with 7 bases that match TRBD1. CDR1 and CDR2 (germline): LNHDA, SQIVND (reference sequence). V shed 9 bases and J 4 bases; nucleotides not matched to a gene: 15. This CDR3 is built from 16 residues. CDR3 loop: CASHQPVGGSGNTIYF. The CDR3 bases are TGTGCCAGCCACCAACCCGTAGGGGGCTCGGGAAACACCATATATTTT.

This chain uses TRBV10-3 with TRBJ1-1; no definite D call. This CDR3 is 16 amino acids long. Germline V gene sequence: CDR1 ENHRY, CDR2 SYGVKD. V lost 4 bases and J 0 bases, leaving 15 bases between the germline ends. CDR3 DNA: TGTGCCATCAGTGTGACCTGGGAGACTATGAACACTGAAGCTTTCTTT. Amino acid sequence: CAISVTWETMNTEAFF.

This clone appeared a few times. The chain joins TRBV11-3 to TRBJ1-1; no clear D. The V gene's germline CDR1 is SGHNT and CDR2 YENEEA. Trimming took off 2 bases at V and 2 bases at J, with 6 bases between the two ends. The CDR3 extends over 13 amino acids. The CDR3 sequence: CASSLQVNTEAFF. DNA of the CDR3: TGTGCCAGCAGCTTACAGGTTAACACTGAAGCTTTCTTT.

This chain joins TRBV5-1 and TRBJ2-7; TRBD2 aligns across 10 bases. Looked up from germline, CDR1 is SGHRS and CDR2 is YFSETQ. Trimming cost V 7 bases and J 6 bases; bases outside gene matches: 25. CDR3 length: 19 amino acids. DNA for the CDR3: TGCGCCAGCGCCTCATGGAGGACAGCAGCAAGTAGCGGGAGGATCGAGCAGTACTTC. The encoded protein is CASASWRTAASSGRIEQYF.

The V and J genes are TRBV7-2 and TRBJ1-2, with D possibly matching TRBD1 (6 bases). Trimming pared 8 bases from V and 8 bases from J, leaving 21 bases between. The V gene's germline CDR1 is SGHTA and CDR2 FQGNSA. The CDR3 is made up of 14 amino acids. CDR3 coding DNA: TGTGCCAGCGACTACCGAGGGGCAGGGGCAGGCTACACCTTC. It translates to CASDYRGAGAGYTF.

This clone was counted a single time. CDR3: CASSLRRQLEAFF. CDR3 nucleotide sequence: TGTGCCAGCAGTTTAAGGCGGCAGCTTGAAGCTTTCTTT. V is TRBV12-3 or TRBV12-4 and J is TRBJ1-1; D uncertain. V lost 2 bases and J 7 bases, leaving 11 bases between the germline ends. This CDR3 contains 13 residues.

The genes are TRBV9 and TRBJ1-6, with 9 bases fitting TRBD1. CDR1 is SGDLS and CDR2 is YYNGEE in the germline V gene. The V gene end was trimmed by 4 bases and the J gene end by 0 bases; junction bases not matched to a gene: 11. This CDR3 has 19 amino acids. The CDR3 loop is CASSPSGQGWSSYNSPLHF. CDR3 bases: TGTGCCAGCAGCCCCTCGGGACAGGGATGGAGCTCCTATAATTCACCCCTCCACTTT.

This chain joins TRBV30 and TRBJ1-6; D not resolved. The CDR3 totals 12 residues. The V and J ends lost 5 bases and 6 bases respectively, with 8 bases between them. CDR1 and CDR2 from the germline V gene are GTSNPN and SVGIG (reference sequence). DNA of the CDR3: TGTGCCTGGGACATTTCTAATTCACCCCTCCACTTT. Translated, it gives CAWDISNSPLHF.

This chain joins TRBV30 and TRBJ2-1; D is perhaps TRBD1 (6 bases). Germline values: CDR1 GTSNPN, CDR2 SVGIG (reference sequence). Trimming cost V 2 bases and J 0 bases, with 11 bases left between them. CDR3 size: 15 residues. In DNA form, the CDR3 reads TGTGCCTGGAGTCCCGGACAGCTCTCCTACAATGAGCAGTTCTTC. Protein sequence: CAWSPGQLSYNEQFF.

The chain recombines TRBV5-1 with TRBJ1-2, with D possibly matching TRBD1 (5 bases). V lost 6 bases, J lost 2 bases, and 17 bases lay in between. The germline V gene has CDR1 SGHRS and CDR2 YFSETQ. The CDR3 is 15 residues long. The CDR3 spells CASTKNVAGNYGYTF. The CDR3 DNA sequence: TGCGCCAGCACCAAAAACGTGGCAGGGAACTATGGCTACACCTTC.

The chain couples TRBV4-3 to TRBJ2-1; 11 bases match TRBD2. CDR3 length: 16 amino acids. Germline V CDR1 and CDR2: LGHNA, YSLEER. Losses at the gene ends were 0 bases for V and 12 bases for J; bases not matched to a gene: 10. This chain's CDR3 is CASSQEIGLAGRGQFF. CDR3 nucleotides: TGCGCCAGCAGCCAAGAAATAGGACTAGCGGGCCGGGGGCAGTTCTTC.

The chain uses TRBV4-3 and TRBJ1-1, with D unclear. Trimming cost V 4 bases and J 1 base, with 7 bases left between them. Germline-derived CDR1 and CDR2 are LGHNA and YSLEER. The CDR3 totals 13 residues. CDR3 sequence (DNA): TGCGCCAGCAGCCCCCAAGCGAACACTGAAGCTTTCTTT. Its protein product is CASSPQANTEAFF.

This clone was seen more than once but under ten times. This rearrangement joins TRBV7-2 to TRBJ2-2; the D is unclear. The germline V and J ends were trimmed by 7 bases and 6 bases, with 15 bases remaining between them. The CDR3 is 14 residues long. Germline V CDR1 and CDR2: SGHTA, FQGNSA. The CDR3 DNA sequence: TGTGCCAGCAAACTTGAACCCGAGGCCGGGGAGCTGTTTTTT. As protein: CASKLEPEAGELFF.

The V gene is TRBV15, the J gene TRBJ2-5; the D gene is possibly TRBD2 (6 bases). V lost 0 bases and J 4 bases, leaving 9 bases between the germline ends. Germline values: CDR1 LNHNV, CDR2 YYDKDF (reference sequence). This CDR3 contains 14 residues. In nucleotides, the CDR3 is TGTGCCACCAGCAGAGACACTAGCCGAGAGACCCAGTACTTC. Protein sequence: CATSRDTSRETQYF.

The chain carries TRBV4-1 and TRBJ1-1; 7 bases are a match to TRBD1. CDR3 length equals 14 residues. Trimming cost V 0 bases and J 8 bases; bases outside gene matches: 6. CDR1 MGHRA and CDR2 YSYEKL come from the germline V gene. CDR3 region: CASSQDSGTAEAFF. In DNA, the CDR3 is TGCGCCAGCAGCCAAGATTCAGGGACAGCAGAAGCTTTCTTT.